The source of this TCR beta chain is a study of cytomegalovirus exposure and HLA in healthy donors. In the study overall: The roughly 100 million unique TCR beta sequences, from roughly 170 million T cells, were found by an earlier analysis. The study's findings and limits: The study labeled fewer than 200 TCR beta chains cytomegalovirus-associated.

This clone is a singleton in its sample. Its specificity is not known. The germline V and J ends were trimmed by 3 bases and 3 bases, with 11 bases remaining between them. Germline assignment: CDR1 LGHNT and CDR2 FRNRAP. CDR3 size: 14 residues. Primers: 60 Vbeta forward and 13 Jbeta reverse. Clones were read by immunoSEQ multiplex PCR, and TCRdb kept only the in-frame ones, dropping some. This sample has about 130,000 clones, with less than 80% found just once. The chain joins TRBV12-5 to TRBJ2-5; tentatively, D is TRBD2 (6 bases). The clonotype was recovered from a man in his fifties or sixties in good health and CMV-seropositive. Material: PBMCs. CDR3 region: CASGLSSAEETQYF. The DNA of the CDR3 is TGTGCTAGTGGTTTATCTAGCGCCGAAGAGACCCAGTACTTC.